The T cell receptor beta chain described here comes from a study of CXCR3-negative and CXCR3-positive naive CD8 T cells (dated by TCRdb to 2018 to 2020). Regarding the research as a whole: In total, some 150 million TRB reads were obtained, corresponding to roughly 1.5 +/- 0.3 million reads per library. Data from 11 donors, pooled across two independent experiments, went into the diversity and physicochemical repertoire analyses. For the TRBV-TRBJ cluster analysis, the naive subsets came from 5 donors, while the memory cells came from 3 donors.

General findings and caveats noted by the study authors: Freshly isolated PBMCs were used for most assays because CXCR3 expression partially decreased after cryopreservation. Similar TRBV-TRBJ usage was shown by naive CXCR3-negative and CXCR3-positive cells from the same donor, whereas distinct patterns were shown by memory cells. Surface CD5, linked to self-reactivity in mice, was comparable between naive subsets; TCR interaction strength was therefore also inferred from TRB CDR3 physicochemical properties. Comparably high repertoire diversity was found in both naive subsets, whereas much lower repertoire diversity was found in memory CD8+ T cells. TRB CDR3s from CXCR3-positive naive cells showed higher hydrophobicity (lower Kidera factor 4), lower energy, and higher strength and volume indices than CXCR3-negative naive cells.

The run used a NextSeq 550. The Human TCR Profiling Kit (MiLaboratory) was used to make UMI-labeled 5' RACE TRB cDNA libraries. The full amount of extracted RNA was used for cDNA synthesis, and the full amount of resulting cDNA was used for PCR amplification. Libraries were prepared in parallel with an identical number of PCR cycles. The authors processed their data as follows. MIGEC and MiXCR extracted about 53,000 +/- 10,000 unique UMI-labeled TRB cDNA molecules per library, requiring at least two reads per UMI. Each library averaged 40,000 +/- 10,000 functional in-frame TRB CDR3 nucleotide clonotypes without stop codons. After downsampling to 5000 UMI-labeled TRB molecules per sample, diversity metrics, including normalized Shannon-Wiener and Chao1, were computed in VDJtools. For the central five CDR3 residues, VDJtools calculated physicochemical properties weighted by clonotype size, namely interaction energy, strength, volume and Kidera factor 4. Each CDR3 protein sequence appears as one entry after TCRdb reprocessed the reads, and no DNA is included. TCRdb's processing, not the authors' own work, is the source of the V and J calls. The sample has roughly 56,000 distinct CDR3 sequences on record. Approximately 0.45% of the sample belongs to the ten largest clones.

For every CD8+ T cell subset, approximately 300,000 cells were flow-sorted straight into RLT lysis buffer, and each subset was sorted in triplicate. To exclude memory contaminants, naive CD8+ T cells were stringently defined as CD45RO-CCR7+CD27+CD95-. Peripheral blood mononuclear cells were isolated from buffy coats by standard density gradient centrifugation. Naive CXCR3-negative and CXCR3-positive CD8+ T cells were flow-sorted using a FACSAria III. An RNeasy Mini Kit was used to extract total RNA from the sorted cells. CDR1 is given as SEHNR and CDR2 as FQNEAQ, both from the germline V gene (reference sequence). Counted from cysteine to phenylalanine, this CDR3 has 14 amino acids. The record lacks a DNA sequence. A remark on this clonotype: Which antigen it targets is not known.

Input material: naive CXCR3- CD8+ T cells from blood. The cell subset or site label on this specimen signifies: CD45RO-CCR7+CD27+CD95- naive CD8+ T cells lacking CXCR3 (TNR3-). The receptor's source is a human donor in good health. Some clones in this sample may be carry-over from other donors' samples. The rearranged segments are TRBV7-9 and TRBJ1-5; absent DNA, TCRdb's TRBD1 call cannot be checked. For the CDR3, the sequence is CASSLGQPNQPQHF.